This TCR beta chain was profiled in a study of regulatory T cells in long-lasting Graves disease. Overall study: Persistent Graves' disease meant over 5 years of antithyroid drugs with positive TSH receptor antibodies.

This clonotype was picked up a small number of times. Its target is not known. As for time point: persistent/refractory GD, antithyroid drugs over 5 years with positive TRAb. With RNA extracted from PBMCs as input, the TCR library was made. Whole-study results and caveats: Lower TCR diversity was seen in persistent Graves' patients than in newly diagnosed ones. The researchers studied only peripheral blood, not thyroid tissue.

V was cut by 1 base and J by 7 bases, with 13 bases left in between. The CDR3 spans 14 residues. Germline CDR1 is SGHTA and CDR2 is FQGTGA. In building TCR beta libraries, iRepertoire HTBI primers were used together with Arm-PCR of CDR3 regions. Each CDR3 protein gets one entry after TCRdb re-called the multiplex PCR reads with MiXCR. There are approximately 690,000 distinct CDR3 sequences in the sample; about 32% occur only once, and about 40% lies in the top ten. This rearrangement joins TRBV7-3 to TRBJ1-1; D possibly corresponds to TRBD1 (6 bases). The receptor was isolated from a female donor with Graves disease. The material was peripheral blood mononuclear cells (PBMCs), obtained when the disease was refractory, from a patient treated with antithyroid drugs. In DNA, the CDR3 is TGTGCCAGCAGCTTAAGTTTTGGGGGCGATGAAGCTTTCTTT. Its translation: CASSLSFGGDEAFF.